The rows below give T cell receptor beta chains drawn from one sample of a study of Graves' ophthalmopathy and Graves' hyperthyroidism. Via MiXCR, TCRdb re-called the multiplex PCR reads, giving one row per CDR3 protein. Here the sample spans about 410,000 distinct CDR3 sequences, around 18% being singletons. The source material was peripheral blood. The source of these receptors is a woman younger than 30 with Graves' ophthalmopathy. The CDR3 runs from the conserved cysteine through the conserved F or W. The D gene is left open where the match is weak. Clone size, where shown, is once, few, many, or a class for clones that have expanded.

j_gene,abundance,v_gene,d_gene,CDR3nt,CDR3aa
TRBJ2-7,NA,TRBV18,TRBD2,TGTGCCAGCTCACCGGAGAGCGGGAATGGGGACGAGCAGTACTTC,CASSPESGNGDEQYF
TRBJ2-7,NA,TRBV6-2/TRBV6-3,TRBD2,TGTGCCAGCAGTTACGCTAGCGGGATCGACGAGCAGTACTTC,CASSYASGIDEQYF
TRBJ1-1,many,TRBV11-1,NA,TGTGCCAGCAGCTTGGCTCAGACCACAGGTATGAACACTGAAGCTTTCTTT,CASSLAQTTGMNTEAFF
TRBJ1-2,NA,TRBV19,NA,TGTGCCAGTAGCATATCCTCGGGGGGCGAATCCTGTGGCTACACCTTC,CASSISSGGESCGYTF
TRBJ1-5,many,TRBV27,NA,TGTGCCAGCAGTAGGGTCATTAATCAGCCCCAGCATTTT,CASSRVINQPQHF
TRBJ1-3,many,TRBV12-3/TRBV12-4,NA,TGTGCCAGCACCACCAGCGAGGGCGACACCATATATTTT,CASTTSEGDTIYF
TRBJ1-6,NA,TRBV7-2,NA,TGTGCCAGCAGCTTAGGAGGGACGGAGTATTCACCCCTCCACTTT,CASSLGGTEYSPLHF
TRBJ2-7,many,TRBV20-1,NA,TGCAGTGCATTGACCTATAGCGGTTATGAGCAGTACTTC,CSALTYSGYEQYF
TRBJ2-7,many,TRBV19,NA,TGTGCCAGTAGTTATCTGGGCGAAACGTACGAGCAGTACTTC,CASSYLGETYEQYF
TRBJ1-5,few,TRBV6-1,NA,TGTGCCAGCATATCCGGACAGATCAATCAGCCCCAGCATTTT,CASISGQINQPQHF
TRBJ2-4,many,TRBV28,TRBD1,TGTGCCATTCAACAAGTGGATCGAACAGGGGGGCACATTCAGTACTTC,CAIQQVDRTGGHIQYF
TRBJ1-1,many,TRBV3-1,NA,TGTGCCAGCAGCCAAGTAGGGGACACTGAAGCTTTCTTT,CASSQVGDTEAFF
TRBJ1-1,many,TRBV2,NA,TGTGCCAGCAAGCCGAACACTGAAGCTTTCTTT,CASKPNTEAFF
TRBJ1-2,NA,TRBV6-2/TRBV6-3,NA,TGTGCCAGCAGTTACCTATCTCAAGGGTATCGCTACACCTTC,CASSYLSQGYRYTF
TRBJ2-7,many,TRBV2,NA,TGTGCCAGTCTCAGGGGGGTCAGCTCCTACGAGCAGTACTTC,CASLRGVSSYEQYF
TRBJ2-7,many,TRBV20-1,TRBD2,TGCAGTGCCCCGGCGGGGGAGGGAGGTCTCACAGTAGAGCAGTACTTC,CSAPAGEGGLTVEQYF
TRBJ1-2,NA,TRBV6-1,NA,TGTGCCAGCAGTCGTTCGGTGGAGGGCCGCTATGGCTACACCTTC,CASSRSVEGRYGYTF
TRBJ2-7,many,TRBV7-2,NA,TGTGCCAGCAGCTTAGGGGGCCCCTACGAGCAGTACTTC,CASSLGGPYEQYF
TRBJ2-7,many,TRBV10-3,TRBD1,TGTGCCATGAGCGGACAGGGGGCGACCTACGAGCAGTACTTC,CAMSGQGATYEQYF
TRBJ1-6,NA,TRBV11-2,TRBD1,TGTGCCAGCAGTTCAACCGGGACAGGGGGCAATTCACCCCTCCACTTT,CASSSTGTGGNSPLHF
TRBJ2-3,many,TRBV6-2/TRBV6-3,NA,TGTGCCAGCAGTTACGGACAGACGCAGTATTTT,CASSYGQTQYF
TRBJ1-1,NA,TRBV12-3/TRBV12-4,NA,TGTGCCAGCAGTTTAGAGGGACCTGGCACTGAAGCTTTCTTT,CASSLEGPGTEAFF
TRBJ2-5,many,TRBV4-1,NA,TGCGCCAGCAGCCAATTGAATCTGGGGTGGGCCGAGACCCAGTACTTC,CASSQLNLGWAETQYF
TRBJ1-3,many,TRBV20-1,NA,TGCAGTGCTAGATATGGGTACACCATATATTTT,CSARYGYTIYF
TRBJ2-7,NA,TRBV6-5,NA,TGTGCCAGCAGTTACTCTGGGGGATCAGGGGAGCAGTACTTC,CASSYSGGSGEQYF
TRBJ2-7,many,TRBV10-3,NA,TGTGCCAGCTTACAGGAGACCTCCTACGAGCAGTACTTC,CASLQETSYEQYF
TRBJ1-5,many,TRBV7-2,NA,TGTGCCAGCAGTTTCGCGTGGGGAAATCAGCCCCAGCATTTT,CASSFAWGNQPQHF
TRBJ2-7,NA,TRBV19,NA,TGTGCCAGTAGTGGATTATACAGGGGACTCGTGACGCAGTACTTC,CASSGLYRGLVTQYF
TRBJ1-2,NA,TRBV28,NA,TGTGCCAGCAGTCCCTCTGGCGCGGACTATGGCTACACCTTC,CASSPSGADYGYTF
TRBJ1-1,many,TRBV6-5,NA,TGTGCCAGCAGTTACTTCGGGGGCTTGAACACTGAAGCTTTCTTT,CASSYFGGLNTEAFF
TRBJ2-2,many,TRBV3-1,NA,TGTGCCAGCAGCCCTAAGGGGCTCTCCACCGGGGAGCTGTTTTTT,CASSPKGLSTGELFF
TRBJ2-7,many,TRBV6-5,TRBD1,TGTGCCAGCAGTCACGGGGGACAGGGAAACTACGAGCAGTACTTC,CASSHGGQGNYEQYF
TRBJ2-5,many,TRBV6-5,NA,TGTGCCAGCAGTTACGGGCCTAGAGCTACCTGGGGGCAAGAGACCCAGTACTTC,CASSYGPRATWGQETQYF
TRBJ1-2,many,TRBV5-1,NA,TGCGCCAGCAGCTTGGAGACAGGCTATGGCTACACCTTC,CASSLETGYGYTF
TRBJ1-1,few,TRBV6-1,TRBD1,TGTGCCAGCAGGGACAGGGGGCTCACTGAAGCTTTCTTT,CASRDRGLTEAFF
TRBJ2-5,many,TRBV11-2,TRBD1,TGTGCCAGCACCAAAACAGGGGGCCAAGAGACCCAGTACTTC,CASTKTGGQETQYF
TRBJ1-1,many,TRBV20-1,NA,TGCAGTGGAGGGTGGACCACTGAAGCTTTCTTT,CSGGWTTEAFF
TRBJ2-7,many,TRBV25-1,NA,TGTGCCAGCAGCGCCGACCGATGGGAGCAGTACTTC,CASSADRWEQYF